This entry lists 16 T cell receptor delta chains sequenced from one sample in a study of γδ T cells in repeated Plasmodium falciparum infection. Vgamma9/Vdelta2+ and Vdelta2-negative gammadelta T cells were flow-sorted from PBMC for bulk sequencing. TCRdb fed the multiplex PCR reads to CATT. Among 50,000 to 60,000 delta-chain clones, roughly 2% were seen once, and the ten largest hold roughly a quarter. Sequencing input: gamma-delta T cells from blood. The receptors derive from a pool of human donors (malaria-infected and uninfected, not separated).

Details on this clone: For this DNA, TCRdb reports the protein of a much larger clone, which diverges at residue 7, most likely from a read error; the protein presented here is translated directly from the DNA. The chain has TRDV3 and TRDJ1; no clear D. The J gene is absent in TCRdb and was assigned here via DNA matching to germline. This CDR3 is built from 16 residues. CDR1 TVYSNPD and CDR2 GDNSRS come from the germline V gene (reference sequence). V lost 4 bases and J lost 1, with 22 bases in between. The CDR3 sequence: CASWAGVLRATDKLIF. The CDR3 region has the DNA TGTGCCTCGTGGGCCGGGGTGCTACGGGCCACCGATAAACTCATCTTT.

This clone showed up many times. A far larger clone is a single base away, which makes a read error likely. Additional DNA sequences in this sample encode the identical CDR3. The CDR3 DNA sequence: TGTGCCTGCTACCTTCCTACGGGGATACCCCGAGCCTGCACCGATAAACTCATCTTT. It specifies CACYLPTGIPRACTDKLIF. The rearrangement uses TRDV3 and TRDJ1, with D possibly TRDD2 on 9 matching bases. Here the J gene was assigned by germline matching of the DNA, as TCRdb has none. Germline V gives CDR1 TVYSNPD, CDR2 GDNSRS (reference sequence). Trimming cost V 4 bases and J 1 base, with 31 bases left between them. This CDR3 spans 19 amino acids.

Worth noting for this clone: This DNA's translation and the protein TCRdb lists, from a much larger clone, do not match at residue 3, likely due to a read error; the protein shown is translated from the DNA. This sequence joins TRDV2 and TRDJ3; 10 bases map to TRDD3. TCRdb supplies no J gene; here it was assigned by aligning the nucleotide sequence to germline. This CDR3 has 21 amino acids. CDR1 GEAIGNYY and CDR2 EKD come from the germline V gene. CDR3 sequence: CARDKLMGDTKTNWDTRQMFF. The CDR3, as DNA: TGTGCCCGTGACAAGTTGATGGGGGATACCAAAACGAACTGGGACACCCGACAGATGTTTTTC.

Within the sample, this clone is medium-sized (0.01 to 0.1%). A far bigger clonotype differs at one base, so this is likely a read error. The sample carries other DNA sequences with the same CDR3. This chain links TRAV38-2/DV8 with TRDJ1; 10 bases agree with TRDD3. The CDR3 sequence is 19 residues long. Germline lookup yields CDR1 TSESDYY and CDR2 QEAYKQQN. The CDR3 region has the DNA TGTGCTTATAGGAGCGCGAGCCTACTGGGGGATCTCTACACCGATAAACTCATCTTC. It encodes CAYRSASLLGDLYTDKLIF.

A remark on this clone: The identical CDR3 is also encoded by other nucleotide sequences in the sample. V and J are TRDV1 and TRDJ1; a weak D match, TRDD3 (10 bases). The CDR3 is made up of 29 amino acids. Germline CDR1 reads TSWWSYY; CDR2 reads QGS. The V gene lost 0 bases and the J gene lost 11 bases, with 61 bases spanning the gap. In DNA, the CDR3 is TGTGCTCTTGGGGAACTCCACTTCCCCTTCCTACAGTTTTTGAGGGGGATACGCACAGCTACGGGGTACACCGACAAGCTCATCTTT. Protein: CALGELHFPFLQFLRGIRTATGYTDKLIF.

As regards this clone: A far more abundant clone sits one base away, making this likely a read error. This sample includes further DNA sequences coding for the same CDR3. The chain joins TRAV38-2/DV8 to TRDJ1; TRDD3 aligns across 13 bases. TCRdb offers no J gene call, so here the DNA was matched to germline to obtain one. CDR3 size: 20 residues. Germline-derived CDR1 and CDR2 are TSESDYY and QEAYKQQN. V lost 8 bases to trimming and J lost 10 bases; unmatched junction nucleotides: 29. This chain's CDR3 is CAYGGSLPMAMNWGIRRLIF. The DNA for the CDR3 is TGTGCTTACGGAGGGAGCCTTCCTATGGCCATGAACTGGGGGATACGAAGACTCATCTTT.

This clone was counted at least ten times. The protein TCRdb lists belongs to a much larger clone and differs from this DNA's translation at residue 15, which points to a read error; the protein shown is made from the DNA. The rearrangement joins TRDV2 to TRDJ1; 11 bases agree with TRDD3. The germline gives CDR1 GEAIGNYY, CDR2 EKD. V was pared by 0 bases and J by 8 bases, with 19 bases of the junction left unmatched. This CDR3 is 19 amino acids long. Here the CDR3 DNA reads TGTGCCTGTGACACCGTTGGGGTGGGGGATACGGGAAATGAGGGAAAACTCATCTTT. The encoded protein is CACDTVGVGDTGNEGKLIF.

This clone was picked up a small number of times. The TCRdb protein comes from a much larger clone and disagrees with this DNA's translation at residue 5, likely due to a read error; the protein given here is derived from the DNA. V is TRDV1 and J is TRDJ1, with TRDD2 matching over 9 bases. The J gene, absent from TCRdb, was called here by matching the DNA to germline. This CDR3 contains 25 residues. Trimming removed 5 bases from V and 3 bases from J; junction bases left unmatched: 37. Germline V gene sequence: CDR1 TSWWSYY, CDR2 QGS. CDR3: CALGSPLPTVLYLLGSIGASDKLIF. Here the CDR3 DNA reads TGTGCTCTTGGGAGCCCCCTTCCTACAGTCCTCTACTTACTGGGTTCGATAGGAGCATCCGATAAACTCATCTTT.

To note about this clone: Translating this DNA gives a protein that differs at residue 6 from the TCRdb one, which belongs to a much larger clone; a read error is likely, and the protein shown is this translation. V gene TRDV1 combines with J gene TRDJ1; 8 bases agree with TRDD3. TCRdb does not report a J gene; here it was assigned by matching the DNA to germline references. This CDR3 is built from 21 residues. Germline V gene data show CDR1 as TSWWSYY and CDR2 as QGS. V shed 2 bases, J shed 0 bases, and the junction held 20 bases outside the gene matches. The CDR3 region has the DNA TGTGCTCTTGGGGAAAGGACGTACTGGGGATACTACCCCGAGTACACCGATAAACTCATCTTT. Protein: CALGERTYWGYYPEYTDKLIF.

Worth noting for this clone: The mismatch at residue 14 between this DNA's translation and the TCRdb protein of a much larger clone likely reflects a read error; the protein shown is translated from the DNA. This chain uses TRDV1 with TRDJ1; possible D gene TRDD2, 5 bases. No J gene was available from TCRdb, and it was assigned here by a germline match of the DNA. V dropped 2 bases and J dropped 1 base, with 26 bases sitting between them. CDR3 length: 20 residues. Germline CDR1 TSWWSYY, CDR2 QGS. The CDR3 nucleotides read TGTGCTCTTGGGGAATTTAAGCAGTGTACCTACCTGAGGGCCACCGATAAACTCATCTTT. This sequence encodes CALGEFKQCTYLRATDKLIF.

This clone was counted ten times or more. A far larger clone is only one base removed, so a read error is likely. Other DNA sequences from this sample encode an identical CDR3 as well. CDR3 in DNA: TGCGCCTGTGACTTATTAGGGTGGGGGACCCCGTACACCGATAAACTCATCTTT. Amino acid sequence: CACDLLGWGTPYTDKLIF. This chain joins TRDV2 and TRDJ1, with 7 bases lining up with TRDD3. TCRdb gives no J gene; it was assigned here by matching the DNA to germline. CDR1 and CDR2 (germline): GEAIGNYY, EKD. This CDR3 is 18 amino acids long.

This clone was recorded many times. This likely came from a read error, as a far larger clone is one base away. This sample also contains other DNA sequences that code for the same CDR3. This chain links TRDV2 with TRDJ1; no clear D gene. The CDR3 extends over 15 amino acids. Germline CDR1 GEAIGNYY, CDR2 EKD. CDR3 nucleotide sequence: TGTGCCTGCGACACCGTGGGAACCTTGGGCGATAAACTCATCTTT. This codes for CACDTVGTLGDKLIF.

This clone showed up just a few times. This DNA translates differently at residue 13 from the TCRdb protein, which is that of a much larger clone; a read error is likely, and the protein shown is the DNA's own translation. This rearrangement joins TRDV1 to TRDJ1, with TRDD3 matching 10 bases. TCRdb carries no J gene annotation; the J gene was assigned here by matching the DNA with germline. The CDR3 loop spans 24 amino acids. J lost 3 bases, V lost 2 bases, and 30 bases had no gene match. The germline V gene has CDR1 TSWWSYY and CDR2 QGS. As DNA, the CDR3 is TGTGCTCTTGGGGAATTAGGGGATGCGGGAAATAACCGGGGGATACGCGACCTCGCCGATAAACTCATCTTT. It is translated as CALGELGDAGNNRGIRDLADKLIF.

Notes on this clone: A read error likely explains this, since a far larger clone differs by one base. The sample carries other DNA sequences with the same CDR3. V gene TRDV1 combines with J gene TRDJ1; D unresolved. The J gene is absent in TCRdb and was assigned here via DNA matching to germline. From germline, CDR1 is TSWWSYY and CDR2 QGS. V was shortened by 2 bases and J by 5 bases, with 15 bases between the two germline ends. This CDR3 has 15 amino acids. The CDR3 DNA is TGTGCTCTTGGGGAAAAGATTGAGAGCACTGATAAACTCATCTTT. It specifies CALGEKIESTDKLIF.

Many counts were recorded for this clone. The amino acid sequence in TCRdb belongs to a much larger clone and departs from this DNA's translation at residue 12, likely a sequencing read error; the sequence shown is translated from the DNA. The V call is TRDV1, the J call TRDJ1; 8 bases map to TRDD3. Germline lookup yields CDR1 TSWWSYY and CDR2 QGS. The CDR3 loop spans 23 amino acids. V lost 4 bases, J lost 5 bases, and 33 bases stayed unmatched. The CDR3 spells CALGVPSIPFHGTGGRAQDKLIF. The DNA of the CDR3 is TGTGCTCTTGGGGTTCCGTCTATTCCCTTCCACGGTACTGGGGGGCGAGCCCAGGATAAACTCATCTTT.

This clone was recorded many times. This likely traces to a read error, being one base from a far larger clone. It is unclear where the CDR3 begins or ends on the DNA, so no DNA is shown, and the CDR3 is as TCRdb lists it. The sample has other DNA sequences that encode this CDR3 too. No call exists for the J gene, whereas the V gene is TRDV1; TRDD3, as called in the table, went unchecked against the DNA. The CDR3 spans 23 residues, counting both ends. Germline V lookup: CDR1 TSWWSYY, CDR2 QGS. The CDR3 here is CALGAPYEFLLWGIGAYTDKLIF.